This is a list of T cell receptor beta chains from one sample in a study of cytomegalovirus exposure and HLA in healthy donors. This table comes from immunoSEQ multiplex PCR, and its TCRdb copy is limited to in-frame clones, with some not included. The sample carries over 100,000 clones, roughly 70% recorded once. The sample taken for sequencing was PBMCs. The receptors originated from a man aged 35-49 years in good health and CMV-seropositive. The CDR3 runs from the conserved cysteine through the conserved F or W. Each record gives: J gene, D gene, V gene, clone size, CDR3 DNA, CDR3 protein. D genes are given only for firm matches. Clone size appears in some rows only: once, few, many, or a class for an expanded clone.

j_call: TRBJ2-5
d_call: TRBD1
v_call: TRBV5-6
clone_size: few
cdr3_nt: TGTGCCAGCAGCCTAAGTACAGGGGGGACCCAGTACTTC
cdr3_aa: CASSLSTGGTQYF

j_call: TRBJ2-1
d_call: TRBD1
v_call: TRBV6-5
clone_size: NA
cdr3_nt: TGTGCCAGCAGTTACCCCGGACAGGGGTACAATGAGCAGTTCTTC
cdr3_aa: CASSYPGQGYNEQFF

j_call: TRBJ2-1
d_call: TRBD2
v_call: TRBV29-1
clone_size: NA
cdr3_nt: TGCAGCGTTGAAGTGGGACTAGCCAAAAGCAATGAGCAGTTCTTC
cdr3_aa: CSVEVGLAKSNEQFF

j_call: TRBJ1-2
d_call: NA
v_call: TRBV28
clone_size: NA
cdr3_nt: TGTGCCAGCAGTTACGGCAGGGGAGACTATGGCTACACCTTC
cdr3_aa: CASSYGRGDYGYTF

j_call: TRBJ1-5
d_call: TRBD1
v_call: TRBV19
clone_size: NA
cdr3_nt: TGTGCCAGTAGTAACCGGGACAGGGGGAGTTATCAGCCCCAGCATTTT
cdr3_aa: CASSNRDRGSYQPQHF

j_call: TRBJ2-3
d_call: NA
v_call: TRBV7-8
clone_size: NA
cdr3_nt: TGTGCCAGCAGCTTAGCGAGGATAATCACAGATACGCAGTATTTT
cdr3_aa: CASSLARIITDTQYF

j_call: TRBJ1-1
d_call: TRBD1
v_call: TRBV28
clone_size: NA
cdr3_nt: TGTGCCAGCAGTCCCACCGGGACAGGTTTGAACACTGAAGCTTTCTTT
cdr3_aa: CASSPTGTGLNTEAFF

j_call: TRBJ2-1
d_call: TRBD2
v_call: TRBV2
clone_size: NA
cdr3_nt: TGTGCCAGCAGGTCCCTAGCGGGAGGGATCGATGAGCAGTTCTTC
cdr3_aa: CASRSLAGGIDEQFF

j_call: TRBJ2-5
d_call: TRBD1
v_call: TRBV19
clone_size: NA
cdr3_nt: TGTGCCAGTAGTATAAACAGGGGAGAGACCCAGTACTTC
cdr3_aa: CASSINRGETQYF

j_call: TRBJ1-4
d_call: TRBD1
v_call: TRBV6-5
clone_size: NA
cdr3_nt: TGTGCCAGCAGCCAAAACAGGGGAGGAGAACTGTTTTTT
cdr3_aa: CASSQNRGGELFF

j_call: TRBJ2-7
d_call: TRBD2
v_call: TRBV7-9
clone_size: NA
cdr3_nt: TGTGCCAGCAGCTTCGGGGGGAGTACCTACGAGCAGTACTTC
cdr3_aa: CASSFGGSTYEQYF

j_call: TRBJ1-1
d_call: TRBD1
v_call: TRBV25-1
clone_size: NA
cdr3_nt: TGTGCCAGCACAGGACAGGGGAGAACTGAAGCTTTCTTT
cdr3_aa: CASTGQGRTEAFF

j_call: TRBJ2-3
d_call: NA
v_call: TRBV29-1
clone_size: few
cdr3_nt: TGCAGCGTTGAAACATCGGCAGGGTGGGGCACAGATACGCAGTATTTT
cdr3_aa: CSVETSAGWGTDTQYF

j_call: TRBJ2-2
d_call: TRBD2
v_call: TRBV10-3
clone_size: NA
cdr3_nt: TGTGCCATCAGTGAGAAGACTAGCGGGAGGGTGAACACCGGGGAGCTGTTTTTT
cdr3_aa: CAISEKTSGRVNTGELFF

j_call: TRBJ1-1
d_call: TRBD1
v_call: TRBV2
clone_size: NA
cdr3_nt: TGTGCCAGCATTCTACAGGGGACGACTGAAGCTTTCTTT
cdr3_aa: CASILQGTTEAFF

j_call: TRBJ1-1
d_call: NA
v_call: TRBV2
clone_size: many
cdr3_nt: TGTGCCAGCAGTGAAAGCGCAGGGAGGGGGAACACTGAAGCTTTCTTT
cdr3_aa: CASSESAGRGNTEAFF

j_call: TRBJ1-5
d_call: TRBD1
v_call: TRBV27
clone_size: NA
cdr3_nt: TGTGCCAGCAGTTTCGACAGGGGACTCAATCAGCCCCAGCATTTT
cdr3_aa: CASSFDRGLNQPQHF

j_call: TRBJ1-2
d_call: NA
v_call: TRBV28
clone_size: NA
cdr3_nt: TGTGCCAGCAGTTTAGGAGGCCGGACGAACTATGGCTACACCTTC
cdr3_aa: CASSLGGRTNYGYTF

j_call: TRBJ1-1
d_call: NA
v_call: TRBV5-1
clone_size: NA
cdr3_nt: TGCGCCAGCAGCTTCGGGTCCCCGAACACTGAAGCTTTCTTT
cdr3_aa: CASSFGSPNTEAFF

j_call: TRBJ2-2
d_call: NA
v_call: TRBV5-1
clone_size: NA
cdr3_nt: TGCGCCAGCAAGGAACAGGGGAACACCGGGGAGCTGTTTTTT
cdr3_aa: CASKEQGNTGELFF

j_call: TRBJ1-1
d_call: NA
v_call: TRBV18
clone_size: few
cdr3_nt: TGTGCCAGCTCAAGGACAGCCAAGGTGGGCACTGAAGCTTTCTTT
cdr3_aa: CASSRTAKVGTEAFF

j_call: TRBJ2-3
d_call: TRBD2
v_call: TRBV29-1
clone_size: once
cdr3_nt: TGCAGCGTTGAAGGGGGACTACTGTACACAGATACGCAGTATTTT
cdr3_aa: CSVEGGLLYTDTQYF

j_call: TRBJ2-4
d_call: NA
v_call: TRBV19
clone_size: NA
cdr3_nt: TGTGCCAGTAGCAACCCCGGGGACAAAAACATTCAGTACTTC
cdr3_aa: CASSNPGDKNIQYF

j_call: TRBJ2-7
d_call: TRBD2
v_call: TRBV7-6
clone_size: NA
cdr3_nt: TGTGCCAGCAGCTTAGTGGCTAGCGGGAGTTTCGACGAGCAGTACTTC
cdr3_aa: CASSLVASGSFDEQYF

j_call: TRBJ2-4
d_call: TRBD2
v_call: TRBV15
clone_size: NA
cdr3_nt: TGTGCCACCAGCAGAGATAAGGGCGGGAGTGAGTCCAAAAACATTCAGTACTTC
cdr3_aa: CATSRDKGGSESKNIQYF

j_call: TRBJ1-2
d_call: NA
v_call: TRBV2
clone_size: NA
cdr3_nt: TGTGCCAGCAGTGACCTCGGGGGTACGGGTGGCTACACCTTC
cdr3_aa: CASSDLGGTGGYTF

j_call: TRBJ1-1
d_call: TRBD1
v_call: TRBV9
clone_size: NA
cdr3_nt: TGTGCCAGCAGCAAGACAGGGGGGCGGGACACTGAAGCTTTCTTT
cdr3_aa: CASSKTGGRDTEAFF

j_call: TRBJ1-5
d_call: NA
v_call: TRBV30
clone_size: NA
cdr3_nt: TGTGCCTGGAGTGCACGAGGGGGGGCCAACCAGCCCCAGCATTTT
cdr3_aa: CAWSARGGANQPQHF

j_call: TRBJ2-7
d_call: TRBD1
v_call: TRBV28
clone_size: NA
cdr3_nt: TGTGCCAGCAGTTCCCCGGGACAGGTCCCCTACGAGCAGTACTTC
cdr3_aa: CASSSPGQVPYEQYF

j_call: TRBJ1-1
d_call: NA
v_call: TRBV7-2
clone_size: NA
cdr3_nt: TGTGCCAGCAGCTTAGCCTCCCCGGGAACTGAAGCTTTCTTT
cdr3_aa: CASSLASPGTEAFF